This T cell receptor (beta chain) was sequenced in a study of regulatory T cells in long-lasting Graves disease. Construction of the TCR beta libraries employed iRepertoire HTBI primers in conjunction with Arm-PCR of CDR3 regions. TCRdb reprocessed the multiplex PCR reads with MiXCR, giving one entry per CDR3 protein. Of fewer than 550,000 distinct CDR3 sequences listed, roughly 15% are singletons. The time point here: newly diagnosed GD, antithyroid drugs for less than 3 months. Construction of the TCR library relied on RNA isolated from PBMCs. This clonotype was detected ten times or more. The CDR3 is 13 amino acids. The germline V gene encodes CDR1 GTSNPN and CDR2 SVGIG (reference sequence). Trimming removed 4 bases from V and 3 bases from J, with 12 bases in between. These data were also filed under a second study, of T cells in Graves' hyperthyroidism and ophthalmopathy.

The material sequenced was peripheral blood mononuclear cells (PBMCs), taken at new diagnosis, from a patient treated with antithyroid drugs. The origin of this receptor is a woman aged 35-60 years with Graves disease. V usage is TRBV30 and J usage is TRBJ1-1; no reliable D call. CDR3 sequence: CAWKKPVYTEAFF. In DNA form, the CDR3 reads TGTGCCTGGAAAAAGCCTGTGTACACTGAAGCTTTCTTT.